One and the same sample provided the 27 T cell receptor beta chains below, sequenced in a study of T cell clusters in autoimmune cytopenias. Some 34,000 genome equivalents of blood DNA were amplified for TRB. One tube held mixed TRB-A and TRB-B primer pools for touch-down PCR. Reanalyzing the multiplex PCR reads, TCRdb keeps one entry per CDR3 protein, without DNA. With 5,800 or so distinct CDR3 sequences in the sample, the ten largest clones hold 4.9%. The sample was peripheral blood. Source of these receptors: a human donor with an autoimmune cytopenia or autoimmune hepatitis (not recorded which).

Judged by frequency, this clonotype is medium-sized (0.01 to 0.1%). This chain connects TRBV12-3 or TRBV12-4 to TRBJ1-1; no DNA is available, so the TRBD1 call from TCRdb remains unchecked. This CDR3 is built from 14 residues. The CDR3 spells CASRDRTPNTEAFF.

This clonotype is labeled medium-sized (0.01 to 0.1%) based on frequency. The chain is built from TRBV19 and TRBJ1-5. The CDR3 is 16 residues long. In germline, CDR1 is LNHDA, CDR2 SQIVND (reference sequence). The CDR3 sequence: CASSISAHYSNQPQHF. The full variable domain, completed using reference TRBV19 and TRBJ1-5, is DGGITQSPKYLFRKEGQNVTLSCEQNLNHDAMYWYRQDPGQGLRLIYYSQIVNDFQKGDIAEGYSVSREKKESFPLTVTSAQKNPTAFYLCASSISAHYSNQPQHFGDGTRLSIL.

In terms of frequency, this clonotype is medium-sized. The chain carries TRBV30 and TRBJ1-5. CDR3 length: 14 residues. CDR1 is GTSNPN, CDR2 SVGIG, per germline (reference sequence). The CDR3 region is CAWSFGQTNQPQHF.

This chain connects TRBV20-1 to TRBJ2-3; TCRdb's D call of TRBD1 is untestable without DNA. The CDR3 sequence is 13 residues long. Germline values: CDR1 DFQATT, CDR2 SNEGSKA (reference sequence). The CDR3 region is CSEGRVDTDTQYF.

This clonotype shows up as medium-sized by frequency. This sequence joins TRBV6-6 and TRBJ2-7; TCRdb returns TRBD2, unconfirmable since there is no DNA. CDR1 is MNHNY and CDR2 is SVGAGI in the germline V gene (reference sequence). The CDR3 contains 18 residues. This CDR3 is CASSYSTLGGLAAYEQYF.

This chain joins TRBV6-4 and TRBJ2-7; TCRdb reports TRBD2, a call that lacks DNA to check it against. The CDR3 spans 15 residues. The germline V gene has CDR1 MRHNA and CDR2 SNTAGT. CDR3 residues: CASSARTSGVYEQYF.

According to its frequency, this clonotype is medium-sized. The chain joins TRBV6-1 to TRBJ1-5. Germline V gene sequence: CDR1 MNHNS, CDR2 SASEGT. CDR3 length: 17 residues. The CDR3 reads CASSEDSAANAYQPQHF.

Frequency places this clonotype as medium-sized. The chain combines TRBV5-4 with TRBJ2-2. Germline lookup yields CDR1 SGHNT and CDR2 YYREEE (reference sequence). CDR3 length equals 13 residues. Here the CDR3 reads CASSLDRTGELFF.

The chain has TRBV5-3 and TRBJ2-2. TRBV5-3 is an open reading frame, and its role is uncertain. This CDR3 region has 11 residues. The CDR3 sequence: CARSLAGELFF.

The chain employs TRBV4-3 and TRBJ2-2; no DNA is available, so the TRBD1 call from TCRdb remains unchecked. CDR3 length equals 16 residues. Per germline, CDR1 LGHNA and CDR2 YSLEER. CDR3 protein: CASSQERAKNTGELFF.

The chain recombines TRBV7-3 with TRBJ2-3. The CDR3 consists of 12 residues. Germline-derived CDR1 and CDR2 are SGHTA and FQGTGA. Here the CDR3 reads CASSFKGDTQYF.

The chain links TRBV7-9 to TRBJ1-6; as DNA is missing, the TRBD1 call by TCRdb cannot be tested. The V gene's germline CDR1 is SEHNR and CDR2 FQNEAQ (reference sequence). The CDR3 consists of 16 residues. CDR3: CASSQYAGTGDSPLHF.

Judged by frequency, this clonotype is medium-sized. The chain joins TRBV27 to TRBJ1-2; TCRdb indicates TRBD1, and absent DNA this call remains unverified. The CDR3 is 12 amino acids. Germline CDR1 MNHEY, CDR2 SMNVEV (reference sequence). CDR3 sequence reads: CASSLVRVGYTF.

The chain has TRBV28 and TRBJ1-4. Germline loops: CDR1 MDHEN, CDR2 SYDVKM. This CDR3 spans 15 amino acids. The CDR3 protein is CASSLGGSPTEKLFF.

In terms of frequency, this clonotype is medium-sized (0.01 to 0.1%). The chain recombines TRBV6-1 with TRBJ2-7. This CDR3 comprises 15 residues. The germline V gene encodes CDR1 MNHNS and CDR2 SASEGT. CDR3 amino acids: CASSERYKSSYEQYF.

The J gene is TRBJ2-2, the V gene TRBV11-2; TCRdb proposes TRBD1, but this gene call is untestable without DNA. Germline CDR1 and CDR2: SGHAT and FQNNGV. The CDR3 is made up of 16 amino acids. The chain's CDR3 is CASSPRQGPYTGELFF.

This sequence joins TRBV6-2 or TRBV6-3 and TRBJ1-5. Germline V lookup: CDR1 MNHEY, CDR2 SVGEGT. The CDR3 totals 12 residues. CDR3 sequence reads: CASSTRNQPQHF.

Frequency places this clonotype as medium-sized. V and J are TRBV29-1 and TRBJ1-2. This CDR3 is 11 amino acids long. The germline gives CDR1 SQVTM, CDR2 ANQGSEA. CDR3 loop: CSVGENYGYTF. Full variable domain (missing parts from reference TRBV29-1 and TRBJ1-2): SAVISQKPSRDICQRGTSLTIQCQVDSQVTMMFWYRQQPGQSLTLIATANQGSEATYESGFVIDKFPISRPNLTFSTLTVSNMSPEDSSIYLCSVGENYGYTFGSGTRLTVV.

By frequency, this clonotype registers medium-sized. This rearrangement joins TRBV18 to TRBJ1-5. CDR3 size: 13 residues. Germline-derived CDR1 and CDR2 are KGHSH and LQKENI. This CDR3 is CASSLAEDQPQHF.

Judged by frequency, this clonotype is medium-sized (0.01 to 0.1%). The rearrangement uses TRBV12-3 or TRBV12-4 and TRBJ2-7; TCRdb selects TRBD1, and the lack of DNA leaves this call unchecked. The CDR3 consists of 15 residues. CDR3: CASSLLRDVPYEQYF.

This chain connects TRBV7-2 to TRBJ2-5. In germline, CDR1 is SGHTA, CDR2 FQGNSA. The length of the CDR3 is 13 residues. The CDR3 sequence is CASSLVASETQYF.

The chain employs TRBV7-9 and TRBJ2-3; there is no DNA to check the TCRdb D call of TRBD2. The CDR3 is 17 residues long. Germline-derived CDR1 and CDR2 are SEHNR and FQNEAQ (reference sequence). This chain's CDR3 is CASSSDFGDLQPDTQYF.

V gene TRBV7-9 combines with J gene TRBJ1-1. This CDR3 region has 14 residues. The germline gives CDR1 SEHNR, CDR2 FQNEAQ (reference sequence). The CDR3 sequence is CASSLGQGEGEAFF.

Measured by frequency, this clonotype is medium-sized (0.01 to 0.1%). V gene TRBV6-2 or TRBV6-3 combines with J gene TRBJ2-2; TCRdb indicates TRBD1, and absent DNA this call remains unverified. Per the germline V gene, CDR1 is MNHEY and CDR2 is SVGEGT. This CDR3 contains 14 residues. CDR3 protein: CASTGQKSTGELFF.

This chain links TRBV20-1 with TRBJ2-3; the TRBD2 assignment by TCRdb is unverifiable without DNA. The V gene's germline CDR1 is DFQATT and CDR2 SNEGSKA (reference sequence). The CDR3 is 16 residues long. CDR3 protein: CSARDLLAGGGDTQYF.

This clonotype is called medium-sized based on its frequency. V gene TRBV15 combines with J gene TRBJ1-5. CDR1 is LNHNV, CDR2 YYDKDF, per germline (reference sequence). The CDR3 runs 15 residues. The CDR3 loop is CATSTFDKANQPQHF.

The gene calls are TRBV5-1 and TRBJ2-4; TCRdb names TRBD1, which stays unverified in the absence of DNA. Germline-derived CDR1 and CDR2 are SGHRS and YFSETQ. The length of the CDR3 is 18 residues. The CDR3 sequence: CASSLPTQGALAKNIQYF.